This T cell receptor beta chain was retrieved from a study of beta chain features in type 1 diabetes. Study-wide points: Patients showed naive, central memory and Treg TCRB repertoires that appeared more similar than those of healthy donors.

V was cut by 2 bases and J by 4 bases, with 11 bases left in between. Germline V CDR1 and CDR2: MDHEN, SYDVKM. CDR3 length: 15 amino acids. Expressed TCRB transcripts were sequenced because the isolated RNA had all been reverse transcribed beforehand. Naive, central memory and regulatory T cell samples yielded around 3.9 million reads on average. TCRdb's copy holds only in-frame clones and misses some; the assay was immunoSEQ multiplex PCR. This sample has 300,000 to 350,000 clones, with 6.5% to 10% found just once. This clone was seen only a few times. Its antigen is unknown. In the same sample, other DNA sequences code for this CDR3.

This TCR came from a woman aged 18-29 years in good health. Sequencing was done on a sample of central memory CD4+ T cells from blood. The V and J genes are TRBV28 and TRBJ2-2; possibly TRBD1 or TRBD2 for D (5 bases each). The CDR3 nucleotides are TGTGCCAGCAGTTTAGGGGGAGCGGTCACCGGGGAGCTGTTTTTT. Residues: CASSLGGAVTGELFF.